This T cell receptor (beta chain) stems from a study of CD8+ T cells in alopecia areata (dated by TCRdb to the late 2010s). At the level of the whole study: The treated patients, all with moderate-to-severe alopecia areata, were enrolled in an open-label pilot trial of oral tofacitinib given at 5 to 10 mg twice daily. Scalp tissue and sorted CD4+ and CD8+ peripheral blood T cells from patchy and totalis/universalis alopecia areata patients and from healthy controls were covered by human TCRbeta sequencing. immunoSEQ multiplex PCR using 35 Vbeta forward primers and 13 Jbeta reverse primers was used to amplify TCRbeta CDR3 regions. Scalp clonality was compared among normal scalp (n=4), patchy alopecia areata scalp (n=8), and alopecia totalis/universalis scalp (n=8). RNA was extracted with the PAXgene miRNA kit for fixed scalp, the miRNeasy kit for PBMCs, and the RNeasy kit for mouse skin. In treated patients, disease severity was measured using the SALT score, which gives the percentage of scalp surface area affected. The study used high-throughput TCRbeta sequencing to examine T cell clonal expansion in alopecia areata, in both the C3H/HeJ mouse model and human patients. Biopsies were taken from tofacitinib-treated patients at baseline and again at 4 and 24 weeks into treatment, and several of those patients also had a later scalp biopsy. Patients received tofacitinib for 6 to 18 months and were then followed off drug for 6 months to check for delayed response and recurrence. The research as a whole found: Tofacitinib significantly lowered scalp clonality and the number of expanded CD8+ clones among the top 100 scalp clones. Compared with normal scalp, lesional scalp, particularly in alopecia totalis/universalis, had higher clonality and more expanded CD8+ clones, which suggests antigenic drive. Because the treated cohort was small and included a single nonresponder, larger studies are needed to assess links between baseline CD8+ expansion and response. During tofacitinib treatment, many expanded lesional clones remained in scalp and blood, and this persistence may partly explain relapse after treatment is stopped. Unlike mouse skin, where gammadelta T cells dominate, normal human skin contains resident alphabeta T cells that get sequenced too, which complicates analysis of the scalp TCR repertoire. Compared with mice, TCR sequences shared between patients were less clear, possibly partly because of HLA diversity across the patient population.

Explained via the paper, the time point label denotes: around 28 days on oral tofacitinib. Sample treatment or condition, as interpreted from the label and publication: oral pan-JAK inhibitor, 5-10 mg twice daily. Peripheral blood and lesional scalp punch biopsies were obtained from patients with alopecia areata. After PBMCs were isolated by density centrifugation and stained for CD3, CD4 and CD8, a FACSAria was used to sort CD4+ and CD8+ T cells. CDR1 and CDR2 were assigned from the germline V gene (reference sequence) as GTSNPN and SVGIG. The V and J ends are trimmed by 5 bases and 0 bases, leaving 14 bases between them. From cysteine to phenylalanine, the CDR3 is 15 amino acids long. Kept here is only the CDR3 DNA, which spans 45 bases and is read in frame from base 1. Concerning this clone: It has no known antigen specificity. Base qualities are not at hand, and no much larger clone is one base apart.

The method behind the library was the immunoSEQ multiplex PCR assay. RNA was extracted from all samples and reverse transcribed into cDNA as template for TCR sequencing. SuperScript III was used for first-strand cDNA synthesis, primed with a 2:1 mix of oligo-dT and random hexamers. A synthetic immune receptor repertoire was used to gauge amplification bias, and whatever bias remained was removed computationally. The original pipeline was this. Raw reads were preprocessed to remove errors, and CDR3 was defined by IMGT conventions from the conserved cysteine to phenylalanine. To get clonality, Shannon entropy was normalized by log2 of the number of productive unique TCRs and the result was subtracted from 1. Whether each scalp clone was CD4 or CD8 was inferred by checking scalp TCRbeta sequences against the CD4 and CD8 repertoires from sorted blood. Held by TCRdb, this immuneACCESS table contains in-frame sequences only and omits some clones. Under half of the omission traces to an unresolved V gene where checked; the cause of the rest is unknown. The D gene and trimming were derived from the DNA, and the V and J assignments and clone size from that table. In this sample the table shows approximately 200,000 clones, 50% to 60% of which occur a single time. The ten largest clonotypes hold about 3% of the sample.

Sample: CD4+ T cells sorted from blood, taken at week 4, from a patient treated with tofacitinib. This sequence uses TRBV30 and TRBJ2-1; the D gene is unclear. This TCR derives from a human donor with alopecia areata. The DNA reads TGTGCCTGGCACATAGACGGAAGCTCCTACAATGAGCAGTTCTTC. Its amino acids are CAWHIDGSSYNEQFF.